The next 24 T cell receptor beta chains were all read from a single sample in a study of tumor-infiltrating lymphocytes in primary liver carcinoma. Germline DNA was also extracted, while the blood RNA originated from unsorted whole blood. The researchers produced TCR beta cDNA from around 500 ng total RNA with a constant-region primer. What produced the TCR beta libraries was three nested multiplex PCR rounds using slightly modified ARM-PCR. It was with TRBV1-TRBV30 forward primers and a C-beta reverse primer that the first two PCR rounds were run, at approximately 10 cycles each. TCRdb passed the multiplex PCR reads through MiXCR, listing each CDR3 protein once. The data contain 180,000 or so distinct CDR3 sequences, over 50% of them singletons. Specimen: peripheral blood. Source of these receptors: a middle-aged man with primary liver carcinoma and hepatitis B virus infection.

Many counts were recorded for this clonotype. In DNA form, the CDR3 reads TGCGCCAGCAGCCCACGGGACAGTTACAATGAGCAGTTCTTC. Protein: CASSPRDSYNEQFF. V usage is TRBV4-1 and J usage is TRBJ2-1; TRBD1 aligns across 7 bases. The CDR3 contains 14 residues. The germline gives CDR1 MGHRA, CDR2 YSYEKL. The V gene end was trimmed by 4 bases and the J gene end by 4 bases; junction bases not matched to a gene: 4.

The sample holds a few counts of this clonotype. The chain carries TRBV6-2 or TRBV6-3 and TRBJ2-7; D ambiguous. V lost 2 bases and J 1 base, leaving 21 bases between the germline ends. Germline V lookup: CDR1 MNHEY, CDR2 SVGEGT. CDR3 length equals 18 residues. CDR3 in amino acids: CASSYGWRRITVSYEQYF. The CDR3 DNA reads as TGTGCCAGCAGTTACGGTTGGCGCCGCATAACTGTTTCCTACGAGCAGTACTTC.

This clonotype was counted between two and nine times. The chain combines TRBV5-1 with TRBJ2-7, with D possibly matching TRBD2 (6 bases). The CDR3 length is 14 residues. Trimming left V 7 bases short and J 2 bases short, with 16 bases between. The germline V gene has CDR1 SGHRS and CDR2 YFSETQ. The CDR3, as DNA: TGCGCCAGCTCCTCGGGGCCGGGGGCCTACGAGCAGTACTTC. It specifies CASSSGPGAYEQYF.

Regarding this clonotype: Here the CDR3 omits its conserved ending phenylalanine or tryptophan, so a read error is the likely source. Because the CDR3's place on the DNA is in doubt, the DNA is left out and the CDR3 is given as listed by TCRdb. This chain uses TRBV10-2 with TRBJ2-2; the table calls TRBD2, which could not be checked here. The germline CDR1 and CDR2 sequences are WSHSY and SAAADI. The CDR3 has 15 residues if both end residues are counted. CDR3 region: CASSVEGPYTGEPFL.

The rearrangement uses TRBV7-8 and TRBJ1-5; D ambiguous. Trimming took off 1 base at V and 4 bases at J, with 8 bases between the two ends. The germline V gene encodes CDR1 SGHVS and CDR2 FQNEAQ. The CDR3 loop spans 14 amino acids. This CDR3 is CASSLEGGNQPQHF. The CDR3 DNA reads TGTGCCAGCAGCTTAGAGGGTGGGAATCAGCCCCAGCATTTT.

This clonotype has more than one count but fewer than ten. The chain uses TRBV12-3 or TRBV12-4 and TRBJ2-1; 8 bases align to TRBD2. Trimming cost V 9 bases and J 6 bases; bases outside gene matches: 10. This CDR3 contains 14 residues. The CDR3 loop reads CASSRTSRSNEQFF. CDR3 nucleotides: TGTGCCAGTAGCCGGACTAGCAGGAGCAATGAGCAGTTCTTC.

Only a few counts were recorded for this clonotype. Possible read error: a much larger clone is one base away. V is TRBV11-2 and J is TRBJ2-1; weak D call: TRBD2 (5 bases). This CDR3 region has 13 residues. CDR1 is SGHAT, CDR2 FQNNGV, per germline. CDR3 sequence: CASSLVLTNEQLF. In DNA, the CDR3 is TGTGCCAGCAGCTTAGTCTTGACTAATGAGCAGTTATTC.

The chain employs TRBV6-6 and TRBJ2-6; a possible D gene is TRBD2 (6 bases). The CDR3 extends over 19 amino acids. The germline V and J ends were trimmed by 0 bases and 1 base, with 16 bases remaining between them. The germline V gene has CDR1 MNHNY and CDR2 SVGAGI (reference sequence). CDR3 coding DNA: TGTGCCAGCAGTTACTCCGGAGGGAGTTTTTCGTCTGGGGCCAACGTCCTGACTTTC. As protein: CASSYSGGSFSSGANVLTF.

This clonotype was observed a few times. This chain uses TRBV6-5 with TRBJ2-1; TRBD2 aligns across 13 bases. The length of the CDR3 is 17 residues. Germline CDR1 is MNHEY and CDR2 is SVGAGI. V dropped 4 bases and J dropped 6; count of bases not matched to a gene: 9. The CDR3 DNA is TGTGCCAGCAGTTCTTCCGGGACTAGCGGGATCGGCAATGAGCAGTTCTTC. This encodes CASSSSGTSGIGNEQFF.

This clonotype was recorded at least ten times. The rearrangement links TRBV11-2 to TRBJ2-2; 8 nucleotides line up with TRBD2. The CDR3 has 14 residues. Trimming at V came to 2 bases and at J to 6 bases, leaving 2 bases not matched to a gene. Germline CDR1 and CDR2: SGHAT and FQNNGV. In DNA form, the CDR3 reads TGTGCCAGCAGCTTAATGCGGGAGGCCGGGGAGCTGTTTTTT. Protein product: CASSLMREAGELFF. Using reference TRBV11-2 and TRBJ2-2 for the parts outside the CDR3, the full variable domain is EAGVAQSPRYKIIEKRQSVAFWCNPISGHATLYWYQQILGQGPKLLIQFQNNGVVDDSQLPKDRFSAERLKGVDSTLKIQPAKLEDSAVYLCASSLMREAGELFFGEGSRLTVL.

This clonotype was seen ten or more times. The chain uses TRBV11-2 and TRBJ2-3; 10 nucleotides agree with TRBD2. J was trimmed by 3 bases and V by 0 bases; bases with no gene match: 3. Germline-derived CDR1 and CDR2 are SGHAT and FQNNGV. The CDR3 spans 16 residues. The chain's CDR3 is CASSLDLAGETDTQYF. The DNA of the CDR3 is TGTGCCAGCAGCTTAGACCTAGCGGGAGAAACAGATACGCAGTATTTT.

J is TRBJ2-5 and V is TRBV6-1; possibly TRBD2 for D (6 bases). Trimming pared 0 bases from V and 4 bases from J, leaving 12 bases between. Germline loops: CDR1 MNHNS, CDR2 SASEGT. The CDR3 has 15 amino acids. CDR3 protein: CASSEATSRLETQYF. The DNA of the CDR3 is TGTGCCAGCAGTGAAGCCACTAGCCGATTAGAGACCCAGTACTTC.

To note about this clonotype: This could be a read error, since a much larger clone is one nucleotide away. This rearrangement joins TRBV12-3 or TRBV12-4 to TRBJ2-1; D is undetermined. The CDR3 is 16 residues long. CDR3 sequence: CVSSLWSLGRTNEQFF. The CDR3 nucleotides are TGTGTCAGCAGTCTCTGGAGCCTGGGCAGGACCAATGAGCAGTTCTTC.

As for this clonotype: Just one base apart from a much larger clone, this may be a read error. The chain employs TRBV6-5 and TRBJ1-1, with D perhaps matching TRBD1 (5 bases). The CDR3 extends over 18 amino acids. Germline V CDR1 and CDR2: MNHEY, SVGAGI. V was cut by 4 bases and J by 0 bases, with 21 bases left in between. The CDR3 bases are TGTGCCAGCAGTTCCTTCAGCGGGGCCAGTCGAATGAACACTGAAGCTTTCTTT. It codes for CASSSFSGASRMNTEAFF.

J is TRBJ2-5 and V is TRBV30; perhaps TRBD1 as D (5 bases). This CDR3 is 16 amino acids long. Germline CDR1 reads GTSNPN; CDR2 reads SVGIG (reference sequence). The ends were cut back, 1 base at V and 1 base at J, with 16 bases in the middle. The CDR3 bases are TGTGCCTGGAGTGCGAACAGACAGAGCCGCCAAGAGACCCAGTACTTC. This gives the protein CAWSANRQSRQETQYF.

V is TRBV30 and J is TRBJ2-5, with D perhaps matching TRBD2 (6 bases). V lost 4 bases to trimming and J lost 5 bases, with 11 bases between them. CDR1 GTSNPN and CDR2 SVGIG come from the germline V gene (reference sequence). The CDR3 contains 12 residues. The CDR3 DNA follows: TGTGCCTGGACCGGGGGATACGAGACCCAGTACTTC. It yields the protein CAWTGGYETQYF. Drawing the rest from reference TRBV30 and TRBJ2-5, the complete variable domain is SQTIHQWPATLVQPVGSPLSLECTVEGTSNPNLYWYRQAAGRGLQLLFYSVGIGQISSEVPQNLSASRPQDRQFILSSKKLLLSDSGFYLCAWTGGYETQYFGPGTRLLVL.

In the case of this clonotype: A much larger clone lies one base from this, so it may be a read error. V usage is TRBV28 and J usage is TRBJ2-4; 11 bases match TRBD2. This CDR3 is built from 15 residues. CDR1 is MDHEN, CDR2 SYDVKM, per germline. V was pared by 5 bases and J by 5 bases, with 5 bases of the junction left unmatched. CDR3 protein: CASSPLLAGENIQYF. As DNA, the CDR3 is TGTGCCAGCAGTCCTTTACTAGCGGGAGAAAACATTCAGTACTTC.

CDR3 nucleotides: TGTGCCAGCAGTTTATCAACAGTCACAGATACGCAGTATTTT. Protein product: CASSLSTVTDTQYF. The rearrangement links TRBV12-3 or TRBV12-4 to TRBJ2-3, with D unclear. The ends were cut back, 2 bases at V and 2 bases at J, with 8 bases in the middle. CDR3 length equals 14 residues.

V gene TRBV5-4 combines with J gene TRBJ2-1; 8 positions agree with TRBD2. The CDR3 spans 14 residues. CDR1 and CDR2 (germline): SGHNT, YYREEE (reference sequence). J lost 8 bases, V lost 4 bases, and 8 bases had no gene match. The CDR3 sequence is CASSASGTRDEQFF. The CDR3 coding sequence is TGTGCCAGCAGCGCCTCGGGGACTAGGGATGAGCAGTTCTTC.

As regards this clonotype: The CDR3 carries no conserved terminal phenylalanine or tryptophan, so it likely arises from a read error. The DNA is left out, because the CDR3 cannot be placed on it with certainty; the CDR3 is given as TCRdb lists it. The V and J genes are TRBV11-2 and TRBJ1-1; TRBD1 reflects the table's D call only, with no check against the DNA. The CDR3 spans 14 residues, counting both ends. The germline V gene encodes CDR1 SGHAT and CDR2 FQNNGV. Here the CDR3 reads CAGSSPRGGTEAFL.

The chain uses TRBV6-5 and TRBJ2-3, with D hard to call. The DNA end is a closer match to TRBJ1-5, so the J assignment may be wrong. This CDR3 has 15 amino acids. The germline CDR1 and CDR2 sequences are MNHEY and SVGAGI. DNA for the CDR3: TGTGCCAGCAGTTATGGCGGGAGTGGAGCAGATACGCAGCATTTT. Encoded protein: CASSYGGSGADTQHF.

This chain joins TRBV6-6 and TRBJ2-2, with a possible D match to TRBD1 (6 bases). Germline CDR1 is MNHNY and CDR2 is SVGAGI (reference sequence). This CDR3 region has 15 residues. With 3 bases removed from V and 7 bases from J, the gap between germline ends came to 15 bases. The CDR3 region has the DNA TGTGCCAGCAGTTATGGGGGCCAACCATTCGGGGAGCTGTTTTTT. The encoded protein is CASSYGGQPFGELFF.

A word on this clonotype: This likely comes from a read error, as the CDR3 has no conserved phenylalanine or tryptophan at its end. The CDR3 protein is CASRLDSSGWTSYEQYL. CDR3 sequence (DNA): TGTGCCAGCCGCTTAGATAGCTCGGGTTGGACGAGTTACGAGCAGTACCTC. V gene TRBV11-2 combines with J gene TRBJ2-7; D is ambiguous. Germline assignment: CDR1 SGHAT and CDR2 FQNNGV. There are 17 residues in the CDR3.

The chain uses TRBV7-8 and TRBJ2-3; 16 bases align to TRBD2. This CDR3 region has 21 residues. Germline V gene sequence: CDR1 SGHVS, CDR2 FQNEAQ. V was pared by 1 base and J by 3 bases, with 13 bases of the junction left unmatched. CDR3 nucleotide sequence: TGTGCCAGCAGCTTAGAGGGCCTTCTGGGACTAGCGGGAGGGCCAACAGATACGCAGTATTTT. Translated: CASSLEGLLGLAGGPTDTQYF.